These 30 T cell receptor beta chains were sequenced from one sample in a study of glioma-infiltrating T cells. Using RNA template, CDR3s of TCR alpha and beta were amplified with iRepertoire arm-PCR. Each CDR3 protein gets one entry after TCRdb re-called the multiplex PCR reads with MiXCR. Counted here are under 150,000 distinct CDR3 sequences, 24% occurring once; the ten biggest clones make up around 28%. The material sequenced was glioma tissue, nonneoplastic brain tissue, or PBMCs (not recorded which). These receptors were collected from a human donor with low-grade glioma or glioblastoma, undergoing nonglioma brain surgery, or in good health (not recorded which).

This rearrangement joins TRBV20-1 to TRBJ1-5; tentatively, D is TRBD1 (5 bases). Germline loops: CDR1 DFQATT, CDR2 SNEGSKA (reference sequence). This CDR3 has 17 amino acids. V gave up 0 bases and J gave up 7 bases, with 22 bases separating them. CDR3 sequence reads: CSARDILGGGLEQPQHF. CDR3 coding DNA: TGCAGTGCTAGAGACATCCTCGGTGGGGGACTCGAACAGCCCCAGCATTTT.

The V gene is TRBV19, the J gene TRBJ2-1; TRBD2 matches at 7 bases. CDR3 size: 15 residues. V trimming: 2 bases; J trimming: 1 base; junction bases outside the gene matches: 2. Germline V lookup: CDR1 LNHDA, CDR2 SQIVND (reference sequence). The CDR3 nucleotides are TGTGCCAGTAGTATAAGCGGGGTATCCTACAATGAGCAGTTCTTC. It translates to CASSISGVSYNEQFF.

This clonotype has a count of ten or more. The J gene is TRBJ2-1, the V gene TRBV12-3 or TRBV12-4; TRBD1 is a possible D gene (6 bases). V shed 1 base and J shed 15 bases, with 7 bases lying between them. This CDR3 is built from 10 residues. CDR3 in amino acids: CASSLGGLFF. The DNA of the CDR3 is TGTGCCAGCAGTTTAGGGGGGCTGTTCTTC.

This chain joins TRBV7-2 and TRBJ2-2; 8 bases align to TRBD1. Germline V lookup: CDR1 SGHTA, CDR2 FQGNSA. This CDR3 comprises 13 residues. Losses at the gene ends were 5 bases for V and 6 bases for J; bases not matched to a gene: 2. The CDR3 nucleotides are TGTGCCAGCAGCCAACAGGGGGCCGGGGAGCTGTTTTTT. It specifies CASSQQGAGELFF.

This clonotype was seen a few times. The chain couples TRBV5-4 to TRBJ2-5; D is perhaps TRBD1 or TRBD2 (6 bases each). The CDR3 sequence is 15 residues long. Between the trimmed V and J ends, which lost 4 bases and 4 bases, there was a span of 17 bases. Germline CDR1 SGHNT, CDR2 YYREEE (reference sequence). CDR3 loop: CASSGSGARGETQYF. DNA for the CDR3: TGTGCCAGCAGCGGCTCGGGGGCCCGGGGAGAGACCCAGTACTTC.

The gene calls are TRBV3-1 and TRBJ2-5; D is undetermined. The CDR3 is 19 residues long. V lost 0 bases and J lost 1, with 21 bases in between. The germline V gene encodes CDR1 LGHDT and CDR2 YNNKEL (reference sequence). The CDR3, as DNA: TGTGCCAGCAGCCAAGATTCCCCAACATTTACCTCCTCCCAAGAGACCCAGTACTTC. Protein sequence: CASSQDSPTFTSSQETQYF.

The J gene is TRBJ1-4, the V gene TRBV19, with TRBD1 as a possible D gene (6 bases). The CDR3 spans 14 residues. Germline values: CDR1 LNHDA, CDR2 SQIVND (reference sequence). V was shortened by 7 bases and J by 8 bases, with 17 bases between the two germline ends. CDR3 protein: CASTPQGPPEKLFF. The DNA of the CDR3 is TGTGCCAGTACCCCACAGGGTCCTCCGGAAAAACTGTTTTTT.

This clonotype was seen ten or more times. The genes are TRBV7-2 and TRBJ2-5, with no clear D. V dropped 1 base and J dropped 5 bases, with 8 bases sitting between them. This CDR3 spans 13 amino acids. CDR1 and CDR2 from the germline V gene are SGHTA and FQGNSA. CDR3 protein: CASSLDQLETQYF. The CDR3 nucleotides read TGTGCCAGCAGCTTAGATCAGCTTGAGACCCAGTACTTC.

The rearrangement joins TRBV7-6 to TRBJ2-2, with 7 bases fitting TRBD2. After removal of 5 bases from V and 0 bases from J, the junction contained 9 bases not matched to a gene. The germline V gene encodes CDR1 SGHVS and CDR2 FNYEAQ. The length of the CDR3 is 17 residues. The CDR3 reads CASSPAGGTTNTGELFF. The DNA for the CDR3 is TGTGCCAGCAGCCCGGCGGGCGGGACTACGAACACCGGGGAGCTGTTTTTT.

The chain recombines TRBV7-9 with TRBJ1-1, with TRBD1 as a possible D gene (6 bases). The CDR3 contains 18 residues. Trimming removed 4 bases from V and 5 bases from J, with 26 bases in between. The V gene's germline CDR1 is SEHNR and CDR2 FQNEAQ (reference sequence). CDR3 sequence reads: CASSSLVGGGSQGTEAFF. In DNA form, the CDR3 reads TGTGCCAGCAGCTCCCTAGTCGGGGGCGGCAGCCAAGGGACTGAAGCTTTCTTT.

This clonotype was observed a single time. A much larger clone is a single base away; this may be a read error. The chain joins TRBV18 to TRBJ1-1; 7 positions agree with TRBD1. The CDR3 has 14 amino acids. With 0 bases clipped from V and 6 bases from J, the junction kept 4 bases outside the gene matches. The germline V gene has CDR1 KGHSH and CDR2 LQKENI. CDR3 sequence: CASSPPIGGPEAFF. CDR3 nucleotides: TGTGCCAGCTCACCACCCATAGGGGGCCCTGAAGCTTTCTTT.

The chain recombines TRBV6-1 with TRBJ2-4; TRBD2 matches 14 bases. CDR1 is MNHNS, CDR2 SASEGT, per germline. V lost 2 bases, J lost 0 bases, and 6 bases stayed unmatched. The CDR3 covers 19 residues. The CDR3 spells CASSERWTSGGLAKNIQYF. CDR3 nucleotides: TGTGCCAGCAGTGAAAGGTGGACTAGCGGGGGGCTAGCCAAAAACATTCAGTACTTC.

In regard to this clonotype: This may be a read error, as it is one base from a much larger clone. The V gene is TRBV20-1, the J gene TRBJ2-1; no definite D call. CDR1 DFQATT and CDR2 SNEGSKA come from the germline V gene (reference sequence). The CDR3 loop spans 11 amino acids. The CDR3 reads CSAGSYNEQSF. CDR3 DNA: TGCAGTGCTGGCTCCTACAATGAGCAGTCCTTC.

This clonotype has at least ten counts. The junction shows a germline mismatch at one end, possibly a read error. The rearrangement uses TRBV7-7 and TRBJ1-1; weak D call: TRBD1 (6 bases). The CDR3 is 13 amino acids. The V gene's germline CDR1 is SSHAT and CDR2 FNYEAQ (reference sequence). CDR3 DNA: TGTGCTAGCAGCTTAGCGCAGGGGAGCCAAGCTTTCTTT. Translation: CASSLAQGSQAFF.

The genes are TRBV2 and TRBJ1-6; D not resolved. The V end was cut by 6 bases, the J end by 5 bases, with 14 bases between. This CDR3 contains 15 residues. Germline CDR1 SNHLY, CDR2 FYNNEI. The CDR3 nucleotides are TGTGCCAGCAGGCCCAAACAGATGGATAATTCACCCCTCCACTTT. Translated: CASRPKQMDNSPLHF.

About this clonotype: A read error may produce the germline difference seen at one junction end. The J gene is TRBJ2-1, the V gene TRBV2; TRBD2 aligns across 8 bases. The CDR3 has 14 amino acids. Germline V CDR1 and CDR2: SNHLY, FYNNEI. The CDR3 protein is CTSSRRGDNDEQFF. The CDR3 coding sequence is TGTACCAGCAGTAGGCGGGGGGATAATGATGAGCAGTTCTTC.

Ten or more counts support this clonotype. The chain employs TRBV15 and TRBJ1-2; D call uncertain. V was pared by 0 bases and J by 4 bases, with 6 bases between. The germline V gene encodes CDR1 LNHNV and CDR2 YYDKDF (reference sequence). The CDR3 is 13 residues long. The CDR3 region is CATSRDQGYGYTF. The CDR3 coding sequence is TGTGCCACCAGCAGAGACCAAGGCTATGGCTACACCTTC. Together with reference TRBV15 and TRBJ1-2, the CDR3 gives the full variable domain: DAMVIQNPRYQVTQFGKPVTLSCSQTLNHNVMYWYQQKSSQAPKLLFHYYDKDFNNEADTPDNFQSRRPNTSFCFLDIRSPGLGDTAMYLCATSRDQGYGYTFGSGTRLTVV.

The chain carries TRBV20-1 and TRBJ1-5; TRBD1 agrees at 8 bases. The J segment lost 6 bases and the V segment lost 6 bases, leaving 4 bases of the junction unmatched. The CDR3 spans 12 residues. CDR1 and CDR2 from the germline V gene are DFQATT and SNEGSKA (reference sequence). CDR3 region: CSATGGGQPQHF. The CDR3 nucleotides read TGCAGTGCCACAGGGGGTGGTCAGCCCCAGCATTTT.

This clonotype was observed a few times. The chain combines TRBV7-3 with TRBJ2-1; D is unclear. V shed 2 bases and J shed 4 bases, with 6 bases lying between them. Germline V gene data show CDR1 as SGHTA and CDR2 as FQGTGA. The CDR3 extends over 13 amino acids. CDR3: CASSLVTYNEQFF. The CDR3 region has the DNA TGTGCCAGCAGCTTAGTCACGTACAATGAGCAGTTCTTC.

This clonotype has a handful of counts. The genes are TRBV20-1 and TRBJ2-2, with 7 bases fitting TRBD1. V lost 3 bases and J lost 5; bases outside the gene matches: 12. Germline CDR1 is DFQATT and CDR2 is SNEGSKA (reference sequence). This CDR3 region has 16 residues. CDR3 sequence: CSARGTAKGWTGELFF. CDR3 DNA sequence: TGCAGTGCTAGGGGGACAGCCAAAGGGTGGACCGGGGAGCTGTTTTTT.

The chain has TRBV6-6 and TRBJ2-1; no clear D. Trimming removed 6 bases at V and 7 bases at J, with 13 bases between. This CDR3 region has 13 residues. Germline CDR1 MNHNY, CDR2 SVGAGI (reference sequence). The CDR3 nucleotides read TGTGCCAGCAGCCCCCATGGTAGGAATGAGCAGTTCTTC. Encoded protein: CASSPHGRNEQFF.

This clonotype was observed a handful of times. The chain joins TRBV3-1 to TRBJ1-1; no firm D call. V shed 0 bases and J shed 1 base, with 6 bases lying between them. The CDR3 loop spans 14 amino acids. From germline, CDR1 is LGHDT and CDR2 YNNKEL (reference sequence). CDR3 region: CASSQEWRNTEAFF. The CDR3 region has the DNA TGTGCCAGCAGCCAAGAGTGGAGGAACACTGAAGCTTTCTTT.

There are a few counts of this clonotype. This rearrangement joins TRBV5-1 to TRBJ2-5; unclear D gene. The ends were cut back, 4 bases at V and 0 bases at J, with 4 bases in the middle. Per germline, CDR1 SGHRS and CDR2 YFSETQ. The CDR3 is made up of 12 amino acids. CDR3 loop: CASSVDQETQYF. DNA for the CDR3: TGCGCCAGCAGCGTAGACCAAGAGACCCAGTACTTC.

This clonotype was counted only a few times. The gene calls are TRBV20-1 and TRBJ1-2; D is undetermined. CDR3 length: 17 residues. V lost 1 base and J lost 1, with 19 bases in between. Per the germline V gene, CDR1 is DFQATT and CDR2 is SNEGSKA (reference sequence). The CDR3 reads CSARVTSGPKRNYGYTF. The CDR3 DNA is TGCAGTGCTAGAGTAACTTCTGGTCCCAAGCGTAACTATGGCTACACCTTC.

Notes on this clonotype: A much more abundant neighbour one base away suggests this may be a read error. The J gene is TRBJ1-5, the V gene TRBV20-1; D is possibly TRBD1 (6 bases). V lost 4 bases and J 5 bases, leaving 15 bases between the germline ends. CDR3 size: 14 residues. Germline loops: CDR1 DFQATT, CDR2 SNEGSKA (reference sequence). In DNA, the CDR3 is TGCAGTGCTAACCTAGCTAGGGGGGATCAGCCCCAGCATTTT. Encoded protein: CSANLARGDQPQHF.

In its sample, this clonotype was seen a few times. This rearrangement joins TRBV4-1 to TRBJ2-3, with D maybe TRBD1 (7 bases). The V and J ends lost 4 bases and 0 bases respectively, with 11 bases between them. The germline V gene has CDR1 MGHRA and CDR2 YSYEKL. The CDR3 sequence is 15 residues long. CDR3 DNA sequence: TGCGCCAGCAGCCGACAGGGACTTAGCACAGATACGCAGTATTTT. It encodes CASSRQGLSTDTQYF.

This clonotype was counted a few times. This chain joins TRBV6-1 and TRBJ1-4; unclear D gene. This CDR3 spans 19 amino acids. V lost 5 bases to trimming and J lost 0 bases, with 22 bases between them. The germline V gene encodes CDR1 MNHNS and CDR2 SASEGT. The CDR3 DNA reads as TGTGCCAGCAGTTCCACGGGCTGGCCCATACCAACAACTAATGAAAAACTGTTTTTT. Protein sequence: CASSSTGWPIPTTNEKLFF.

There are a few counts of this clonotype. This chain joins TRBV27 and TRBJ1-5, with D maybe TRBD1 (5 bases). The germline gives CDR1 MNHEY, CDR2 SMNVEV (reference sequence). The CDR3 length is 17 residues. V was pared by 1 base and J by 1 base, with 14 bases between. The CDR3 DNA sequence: TGTGCCAGCAGTTTATACCCCCCCGCAGGGAGCAATCAGCCCCAGCATTTT. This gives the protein CASSLYPPAGSNQPQHF.

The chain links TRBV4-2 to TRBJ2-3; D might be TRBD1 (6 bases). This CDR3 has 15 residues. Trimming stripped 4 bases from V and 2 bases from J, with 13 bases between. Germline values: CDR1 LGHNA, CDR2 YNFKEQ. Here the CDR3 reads CASSLLTGATDTQYF. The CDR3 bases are TGTGCCAGCAGCCTACTGACAGGTGCCACAGATACGCAGTATTTT.

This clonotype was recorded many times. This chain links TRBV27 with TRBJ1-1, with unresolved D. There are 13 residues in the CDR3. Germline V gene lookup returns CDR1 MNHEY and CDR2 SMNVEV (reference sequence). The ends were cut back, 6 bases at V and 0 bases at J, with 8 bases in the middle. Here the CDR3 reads CASRTALNTEAFF. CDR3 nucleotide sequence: TGTGCCAGCAGGACGGCGTTGAACACTGAAGCTTTCTTT.